The 22 T cell receptor beta chains listed next were all sequenced from one sample in a study of cytomegalovirus exposure and HLA in healthy donors. Vbeta (60) and Jbeta (13) primers were used in the PCR. Sequenced by immunoSEQ multiplex PCR; TCRdb stores in-frame clones only, minus some. The data show about 170,000 clones, roughly 85% seen once. The material sequenced was PBMCs. The receptors derive from a man younger than 45 in good health and CMV-seropositive.

The chain uses TRBV19 and TRBJ2-7; 11 positions match TRBD2. The CDR3 consists of 15 residues. Germline lookup yields CDR1 LNHDA and CDR2 SQIVND (reference sequence). J lost 0 bases, V lost 6 bases, and 4 bases had no gene match. The CDR3 sequence is CASRSGTSGSYEQYF. The CDR3 DNA follows: TGTGCCAGTAGAAGCGGGACTAGCGGCTCCTACGAGCAGTACTTC.

The rearrangement uses TRBV19 and TRBJ2-2, with 8 bases matching TRBD2. The CDR3 extends over 14 amino acids. CDR1 is LNHDA and CDR2 is SQIVND in the germline V gene (reference sequence). V was pared by 8 bases and J by 4 bases, with 6 bases of the junction left unmatched. CDR3 region: CASGTSRGTGELFF. CDR3 nucleotides: TGTGCCAGTGGGACTAGTAGAGGCACCGGGGAGCTGTTTTTT.

Concerning this clone: A read error may produce the germline difference seen at one junction end. CDR3 in DNA: TGTGCTAGCAGCTTCGGACAGGGTACCGGGGAGCTGTTTTTT. This translates into CASSFGQGTGELFF. The V call is TRBV7-7, the J call TRBJ2-2, with 8 bases aligning to TRBD1. The CDR3 sequence is 14 residues long. Germline V gene lookup returns CDR1 SSHAT and CDR2 FNYEAQ (reference sequence).

The genes are TRBV9 and TRBJ1-3; tentative D call: TRBD1 (6 bases). This CDR3 is built from 15 residues. V lost 4 bases, J lost 8 bases, and 19 bases lay in between. Looked up from germline, CDR1 is SGDLS and CDR2 is YYNGEE. The CDR3 loop reads CASSPRGGLEDTIYF. The CDR3 bases are TGTGCCAGCAGCCCAAGGGGGGGGCTGGAGGACACCATATATTTT.

This chain uses TRBV7-2 with TRBJ2-7, with TRBD2 matching 8 bases. The V and J ends lost 3 bases and 6 bases, in that order; junction bases with no gene match: 7. This CDR3 is built from 14 residues. The germline V gene encodes CDR1 SGHTA and CDR2 FQGNSA. In DNA, the CDR3 is TGTGCCAGCAGCTTGACTCCAGCGGGAGTCGAGCAGTACGTC. Translating it yields CASSLTPAGVEQYV.

J is TRBJ2-7 and V is TRBV6-6; 8 nucleotides align to TRBD1. Germline V gives CDR1 MNHNY, CDR2 SVGAGI (reference sequence). CDR3 length: 14 residues. The V and J ends lost 5 bases and 6 bases, in that order; junction bases with no gene match: 9. The CDR3 is CASSSSQGVSEQYV. CDR3 coding DNA: TGTGCCAGCAGTAGTTCACAGGGGGTTTCCGAGCAGTACGTC.

The J gene is TRBJ1-5, the V gene TRBV18, with 9 positions matching TRBD1. Germline V gives CDR1 KGHSH, CDR2 LQKENI. CDR3 length equals 17 residues. Unmatched junction bases numbered 7, after V lost 2 bases and J lost 2 bases. This chain's CDR3 is CASSPGTGNVGNQPQHF. The CDR3 region has the DNA TGTGCCAGCTCACCAGGGACAGGGAATGTGGGCAATCAGCCCCAGCATTTT. Variable domain in full (rest from reference TRBV18 and TRBJ1-5): NAGVMQNPRHLVRRRGQEARLRCSPMKGHSHVYWYRQLPEEGLKFMVYLQKENIIDESGMPKERFSAEFPKEGPSILRIQQVVRGDSAAYFCASSPGTGNVGNQPQHFGDGTRLSIL.

The chain combines TRBV6-6 with TRBJ1-2; TRBD1 might be the D (5 bases). V lost 10 bases, J lost 7 bases, and 19 bases lay in between. Germline loops: CDR1 MNHNY, CDR2 SVGAGI (reference sequence). The CDR3 consists of 13 residues. The CDR3 sequence: CATSGGERGGYTF. DNA of the CDR3: TGTGCCACCTCCGGGGGGGAACGTGGTGGCTACACCTTC.

The rearrangement uses TRBV7-6 and TRBJ2-1; a possible D gene is TRBD2 (6 bases). This CDR3 is built from 16 residues. The ends were cut back, 5 bases at V and 1 base at J, with 15 bases in the middle. Germline-derived CDR1 and CDR2 are SGHVS and FNYEAQ. The CDR3 DNA reads TGTGCCAGCAGCCAAGAACCCGGGAGTTCCTACAATGAGCAGTTCTTC. Translation: CASSQEPGSSYNEQFF.

The chain links TRBV19 to TRBJ1-2; D might be TRBD1 (6 bases). Germline V gives CDR1 LNHDA, CDR2 SQIVND (reference sequence). This CDR3 spans 14 amino acids. V lost 6 bases and J 11 bases, leaving 22 bases between the germline ends. In DNA, the CDR3 is TGTGCCAGTAGCCTTGGACAGATCCTTTTTGGGTACACCTTC. Translation gives CASSLGQILFGYTF.

V usage is TRBV6-5 and J usage is TRBJ1-1; D gene uncertain. The V and J ends lost 6 bases and 4 bases respectively, with 15 bases between them. Per the germline V gene, CDR1 is MNHEY and CDR2 is SVGAGI. The CDR3 is 14 residues long. This CDR3 is CASRIAMSGTEAFF. The CDR3 bases are TGTGCCAGCAGGATAGCAATGAGCGGCACTGAAGCTTTCTTT.

V and J are TRBV7-2 and TRBJ1-1, with D unclear. V was cut by 2 bases and J by 1 base, with 8 bases left in between. Germline CDR1 SGHTA, CDR2 FQGNSA. The CDR3 is 14 amino acids. The CDR3 bases are TGTGCCAGCAGCTTAAATCCCCGGAACACTGAAGCTTTCTTT. It codes for CASSLNPRNTEAFF.

CDR3 protein: CASSYSWPGGAEAFF. The CDR3, as DNA: TGTGCCAGCAGTTACTCGTGGCCAGGGGGCGCGGAAGCTTTCTTT. V and J are TRBV6-5 and TRBJ1-1, with 8 positions matching TRBD1. The CDR3 length is 15 residues. The trim removed 0 bases at V and 8 bases at J, leaving 8 bases unmatched. Germline V gives CDR1 MNHEY, CDR2 SVGAGI.

This sequence joins TRBV19 and TRBJ2-2, with D maybe TRBD2 (5 bases). Per the germline V gene, CDR1 is LNHDA and CDR2 is SQIVND (reference sequence). V was trimmed by 3 bases and J by 0 bases, leaving 11 bases between them. The CDR3 loop spans 16 amino acids. The CDR3: CASSIIRDSNTGELFF. Written as DNA, the CDR3 is TGTGCCAGTAGTATTATCCGGGATTCGAACACCGGGGAGCTGTTTTTT. Variable domain in full (rest from reference TRBV19 and TRBJ2-2): DGGITQSPKYLFRKEGQNVTLSCEQNLNHDAMYWYRQDPGQGLRLIYYSQIVNDFQKGDIAEGYSVSREKKESFPLTVTSAQKNPTAFYLCASSIIRDSNTGELFFGEGSRLTVL.

The J gene is TRBJ2-3, the V gene TRBV7-8; the match to TRBD1 covers 7 bases. CDR3 size: 17 residues. Germline CDR1 and CDR2: SGHVS and FQNEAQ. V gave up 5 bases and J gave up 2 bases; unmatched junction bases: 13. In DNA form, the CDR3 reads TGTGCCAGCAGCAAAGAAGGTGGGACAGTTCTCACAGATACGCAGTATTTT. It yields the protein CASSKEGGTVLTDTQYF.

CDR3 protein: CASSIGGIGEKLFF. The CDR3 DNA sequence: TGTGCCAGCAGCATCGGGGGTATCGGTGAAAAACTGTTTTTT. The gene calls are TRBV5-4 and TRBJ1-4; the D gene is possibly TRBD1 (5 bases). Germline V gene lookup returns CDR1 SGHNT and CDR2 YYREEE (reference sequence). V dropped 4 bases and J dropped 7 bases, with 14 bases sitting between them. This CDR3 comprises 14 residues.

The gene calls are TRBV19 and TRBJ2-3; TRBD2 might be the D (6 bases). This CDR3 spans 14 amino acids. Trimming pared 6 bases from V and 2 bases from J, leaving 12 bases between. The V gene's germline CDR1 is LNHDA and CDR2 SQIVND (reference sequence). The CDR3 reads CASRTRGATDTQYF. Written as DNA, the CDR3 is TGTGCCAGTAGGACGCGGGGAGCCACAGATACGCAGTATTTT.

As to this clone: The germline gene is not matched at one end of the junction; a read error may be the cause. CDR3 sequence reads: CSSSLATGTGANVLTF. The CDR3 region has the DNA TGTTCCAGCAGCTTAGCGACAGGGACCGGGGCCAACGTCCTGACTTTC. The chain joins TRBV7-9 to TRBJ2-6, with 7 positions matching TRBD1. CDR3 length: 16 amino acids. CDR1 SEHNR and CDR2 FQNEAQ come from the germline V gene (reference sequence). Complete variable domain (other parts from reference TRBV7-9 and TRBJ2-6): DTGVSQNPRHKITKRGQNVTFRCDPISEHNRLYWYRQTLGQGPEFLTYFQNEAQLEKSRLLSDRFSAERPKGSFSTLEIQRTEQGDSAMYLCSSSLATGTGANVLTFGAGSRLTVL.

This chain uses TRBV7-2 with TRBJ1-2, with no clear D. The CDR3 totals 13 residues. CDR1 SGHTA and CDR2 FQGNSA come from the germline V gene. V shed 4 bases and J shed 1 base, with 7 bases lying between them. CDR3 nucleotides: TGTGCCAGCAGCTCGACGGGTAACTATGGCTACACCTTC. It translates to CASSSTGNYGYTF.

The J gene is TRBJ2-7, the V gene TRBV29-1; 10 nucleotides agree with TRBD1. The V gene's germline CDR1 is SQVTM and CDR2 ANQGSEA. The CDR3 contains 13 residues. J lost 6 bases, V lost 7 bases, and 9 bases had no gene match. The CDR3 coding sequence is TGCAGCGCCGTGACAGGGGGCCTGACCGAGCAGTACTTC. This translates into CSAVTGGLTEQYF.

V gene TRBV11-2 combines with J gene TRBJ1-4, with TRBD1 matching over 7 bases. Germline V gene data show CDR1 as SGHAT and CDR2 as FQNNGV. Losses at the gene ends were 5 bases for V and 4 bases for J; bases not matched to a gene: 7. The CDR3 consists of 15 residues. The CDR3 nucleotides are TGTGCCAGCAGCCGTGGGACAGTGTATAATGAAAAACTGTTTTTT. Translation: CASSRGTVYNEKLFF.

This chain connects TRBV5-1 to TRBJ2-3; 10 bases are shared with TRBD1. There are 15 residues in the CDR3. Germline V gene lookup returns CDR1 SGHRS and CDR2 YFSETQ. J gave up 4 bases and V 1 base, and 3 bases lay outside the gene matches. For the CDR3, the DNA is TGCGCCAGCAGCTTGCGGGACAGGGGTGCAGATACGCAGTATTTT. The encoded protein is CASSLRDRGADTQYF.